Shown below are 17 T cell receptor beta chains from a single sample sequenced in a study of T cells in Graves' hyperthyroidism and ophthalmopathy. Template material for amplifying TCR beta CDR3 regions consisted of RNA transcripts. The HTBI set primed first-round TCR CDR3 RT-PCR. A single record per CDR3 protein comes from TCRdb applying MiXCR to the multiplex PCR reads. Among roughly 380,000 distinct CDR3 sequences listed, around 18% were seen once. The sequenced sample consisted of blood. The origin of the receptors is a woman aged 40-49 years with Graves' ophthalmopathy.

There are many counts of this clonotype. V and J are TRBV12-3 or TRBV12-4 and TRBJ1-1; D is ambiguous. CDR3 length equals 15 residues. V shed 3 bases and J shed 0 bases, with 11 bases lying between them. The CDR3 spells CASSFSRQMNTEAFF. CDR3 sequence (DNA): TGTGCCAGCAGTTTTTCTCGTCAGATGAACACTGAAGCTTTCTTT.

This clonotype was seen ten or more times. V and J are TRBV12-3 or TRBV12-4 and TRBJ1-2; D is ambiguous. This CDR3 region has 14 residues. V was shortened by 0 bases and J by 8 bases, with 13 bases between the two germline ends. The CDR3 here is CASSLAEAVWGYTF. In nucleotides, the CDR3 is TGTGCCAGCAGTTTAGCGGAGGCGGTCTGGGGCTACACCTTC.

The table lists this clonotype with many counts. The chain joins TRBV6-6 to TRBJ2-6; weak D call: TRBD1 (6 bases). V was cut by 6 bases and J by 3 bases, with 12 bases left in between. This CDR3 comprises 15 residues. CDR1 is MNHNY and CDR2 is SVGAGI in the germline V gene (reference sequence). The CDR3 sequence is CASSTGQGGANVLTF. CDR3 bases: TGTGCCAGCAGCACAGGGCAAGGTGGGGCCAACGTCCTGACTTTC.

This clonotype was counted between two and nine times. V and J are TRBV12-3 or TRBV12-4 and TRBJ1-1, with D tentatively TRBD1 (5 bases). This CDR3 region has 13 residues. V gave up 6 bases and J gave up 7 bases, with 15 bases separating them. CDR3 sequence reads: CASRLDGTIEAFF. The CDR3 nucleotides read TGTGCCAGCAGATTGGACGGGACGATTGAAGCTTTCTTT.

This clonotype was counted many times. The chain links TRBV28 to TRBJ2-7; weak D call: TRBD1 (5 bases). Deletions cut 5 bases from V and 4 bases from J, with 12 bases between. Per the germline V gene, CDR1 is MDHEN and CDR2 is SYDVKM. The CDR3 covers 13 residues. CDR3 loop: CASSPSTAYEQYF. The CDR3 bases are TGTGCCAGCAGTCCATCGACAGCGTACGAGCAGTACTTC.

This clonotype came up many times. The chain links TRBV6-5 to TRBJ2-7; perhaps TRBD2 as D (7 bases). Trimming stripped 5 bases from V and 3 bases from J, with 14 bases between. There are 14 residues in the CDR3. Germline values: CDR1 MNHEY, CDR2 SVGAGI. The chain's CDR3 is CASSTQGGGYEQYF. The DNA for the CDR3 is TGTGCCAGCAGTACGCAGGGAGGGGGCTACGAGCAGTACTTC.

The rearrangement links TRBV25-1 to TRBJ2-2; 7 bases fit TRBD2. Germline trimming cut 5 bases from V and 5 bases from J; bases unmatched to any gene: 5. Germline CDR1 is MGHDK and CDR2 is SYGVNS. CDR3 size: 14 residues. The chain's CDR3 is CASSSLGGTGELFF. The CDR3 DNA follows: TGTGCCAGCAGTTCCCTGGGGGGGACCGGGGAGCTGTTTTTT.

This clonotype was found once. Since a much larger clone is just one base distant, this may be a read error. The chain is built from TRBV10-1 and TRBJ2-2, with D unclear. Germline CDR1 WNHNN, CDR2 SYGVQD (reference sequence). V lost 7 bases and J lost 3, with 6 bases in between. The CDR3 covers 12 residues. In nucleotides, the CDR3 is TGCGCCAGCATGGGGTACACCGGGGAGCTGTTTTTT. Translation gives CASMGYTGELFF.

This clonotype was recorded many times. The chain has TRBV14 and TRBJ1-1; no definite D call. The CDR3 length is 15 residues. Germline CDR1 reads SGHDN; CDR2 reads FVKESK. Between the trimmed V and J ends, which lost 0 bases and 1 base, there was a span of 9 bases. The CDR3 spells CASSQEGTPNTEAFF. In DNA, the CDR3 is TGTGCCAGCAGCCAAGAGGGCACACCGAACACTGAAGCTTTCTTT.

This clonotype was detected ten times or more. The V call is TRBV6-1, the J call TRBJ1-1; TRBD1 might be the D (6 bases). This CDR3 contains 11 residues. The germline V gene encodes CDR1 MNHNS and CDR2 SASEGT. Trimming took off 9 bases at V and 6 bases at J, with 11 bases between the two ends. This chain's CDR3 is CARPWGPEAFF. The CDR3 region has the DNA TGTGCCAGGCCCTGGGGGCCTGAAGCTTTCTTT.

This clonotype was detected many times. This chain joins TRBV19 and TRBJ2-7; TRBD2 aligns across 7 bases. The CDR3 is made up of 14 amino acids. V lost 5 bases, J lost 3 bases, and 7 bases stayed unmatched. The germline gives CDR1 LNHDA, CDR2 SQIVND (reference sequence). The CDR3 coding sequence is TGTGCCAGTAGTCTGGGCGGGAGCTACTACGAGCAGTACTTC. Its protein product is CASSLGGSYYEQYF.

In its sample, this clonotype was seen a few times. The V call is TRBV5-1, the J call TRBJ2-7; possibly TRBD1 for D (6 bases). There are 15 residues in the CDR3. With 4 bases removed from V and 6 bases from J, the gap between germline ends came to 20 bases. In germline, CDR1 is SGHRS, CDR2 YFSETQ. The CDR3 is CASSSGQNRFLEQYF. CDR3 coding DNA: TGCGCCAGCAGCAGCGGACAGAATCGTTTCCTCGAGCAGTACTTC.

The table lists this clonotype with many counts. CDR3: CASGLVPSEAFF. The CDR3 DNA sequence: TGTGCTAGTGGTTTGGTCCCCTCTGAAGCTTTCTTT. The rearrangement joins TRBV12-5 to TRBJ1-1, with unresolved D. The CDR3 consists of 12 residues. Trimming took off 0 bases at V and 6 bases at J, with 5 bases between the two ends. From germline, CDR1 is LGHNT and CDR2 FRNRAP.

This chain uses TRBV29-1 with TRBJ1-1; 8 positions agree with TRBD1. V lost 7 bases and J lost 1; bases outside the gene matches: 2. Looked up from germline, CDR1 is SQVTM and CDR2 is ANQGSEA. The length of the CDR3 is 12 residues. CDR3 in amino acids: CSAGTGNTEAFF. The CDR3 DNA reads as TGCAGCGCTGGGACAGGGAACACTGAAGCTTTCTTT.

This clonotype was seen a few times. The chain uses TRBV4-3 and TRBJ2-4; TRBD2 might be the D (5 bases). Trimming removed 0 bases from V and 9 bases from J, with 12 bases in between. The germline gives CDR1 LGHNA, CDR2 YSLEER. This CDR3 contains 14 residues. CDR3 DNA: TGCGCCAGCAGCCAAGAAAGTCCGGGAACCATTCAGTACTTC. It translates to CASSQESPGTIQYF.

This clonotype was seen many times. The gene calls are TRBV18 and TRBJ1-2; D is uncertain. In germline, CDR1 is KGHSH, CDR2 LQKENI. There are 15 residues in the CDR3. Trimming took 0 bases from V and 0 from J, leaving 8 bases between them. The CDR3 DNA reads TGTGCCAGCTCACCACCGTCTGCAGCTAACTATGGCTACACCTTC. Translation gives CASSPPSAANYGYTF.

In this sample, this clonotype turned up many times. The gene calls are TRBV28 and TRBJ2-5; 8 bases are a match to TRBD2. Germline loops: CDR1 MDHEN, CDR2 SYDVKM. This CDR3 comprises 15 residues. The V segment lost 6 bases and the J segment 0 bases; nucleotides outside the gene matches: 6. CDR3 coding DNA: TGTGCCAGCAGCCCGGGACTAGTAAACCAAGAGACCCAGTACTTC. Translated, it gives CASSPGLVNQETQYF.